This T cell receptor beta chain was profiled in a study of naive and memory T cell subsets. Study conclusions and caveats: Especially in CD8 cells, naive repertoires contained a few larger clonotypes, possibly CD45RA-re-expressing memory cells. Findings for naive and memory subsets could not be checked against ground truth.

As concerns this clonotype: The antigen is not known.

Both TRBC1 and TRBC2 were covered by a beta constant-region primer of two equimolar oligonucleotides. Ligated cDNA was amplified by four rounds of PCR with nested alpha and beta constant-region primers and SP2. An oligonucleotide with the SP2 primer and a 12-nucleotide UMI was ligated to the cDNA 3' end. TCRdb re-derived calls from the UMI-ligation and nested PCR reads in MiXCR, one entry per CDR3 protein. Of around 83,000 distinct CDR3 sequences in the sample, about 11% were seen once. The CDR3 loop spans 15 amino acids. CDR1 is SEHNR, CDR2 FQNEAQ, per germline (reference sequence). The J segment lost 2 bases and the V segment lost 6 bases, leaving 9 bases of the junction unmatched. CD4+ T cell IFNgamma after overnight CMV lysate exposure gave donor CMV status. Sequential positive selection took CD4 T cells first, then CD8 T cells.

The source material was naive CD4+ T cells from blood. This receptor was identified in a human donor in good health. The rearrangement links TRBV7-9 to TRBJ1-1, with 7 bases fitting TRBD1. The DNA of the CDR3 is TGTGCCAGCAGTCCACGACAGGGATCAAACACTGAAGCTTTCTTT. This codes for CASSPRQGSNTEAFF.